Listed below are T cell receptor beta chains from one sample, sequenced in a study of molecular identifiers for immune sequencing clone quantification. TCRdb itself ran the PCR reads through MiXCR, one entry per CDR3 protein. Of about 510,000 distinct CDR3 sequences listed, around 21% are singletons. Sequencing was carried out using naive CD8+ T cells from blood, with Jurkat cell RNA spiked in. Source of these receptors: a human donor in good health. Some libraries in this study had Jurkat cell RNA spiked in. Each CDR3 is given with its conserved first and last residue. The order of the fields is D gene, V gene, clone size, CDR3 length, CDR3 protein. D genes are given only for firm matches. Some rows mark clone size as missing; the rest say once, few, many or name a class of expanded clone.

.,TRBV28,many,14,CASRPNTRYTEAFF
TRBD1,TRBV4-1,.,12,CASQGQGTEAFF
TRBD1,TRBV9,.,15,CASSAGQGPYTEAFF
.,TRBV14,.,12,CASSQLGVQQYF
TRBD1,TRBV28,many,14,CASSLTPGGGEAFF
TRBD1,TRBV9,.,15,CASSDRGVRGSPLHF
.,TRBV27,.,14,CANSFLGKNQPQHF
.,TRBV20-1,many,14,CSATRLGNTGELFF
.,TRBV4-2,few,15,CASRQGLVPYNEQFF
TRBD2,TRBV10-3,.,17,CAIRPGTSGYSTDTQYF
TRBD2,TRBV7-6,few,15,CASTLTSGGLDTQYF
.,TRBV4-3,few,15,CASSQGAYSYNEQFF
.,TRBV15,few,14,CATSGGFGRDTQYF
.,TRBV6-5,few,12,CASGPTDYEQYF
TRBD2,TRBV19,few,17,CASSIDSLAGEYNEQFF
TRBD2,TRBV29-1,many,12,CSVEAGGNEQYF
TRBD2,TRBV6-2/TRBV6-3,few,18,CASRTWTSGETSTDTQYF
TRBD1,TRBV4-3,.,17,CASSQEGTGTFTDTQYF
.,TRBV6-6,many,13,CASTVMGFHEQYF
.,TRBV3-1,many,14,CASSQRWENQPQHF
.,TRBV19,.,13,CASESGESYEQFF
.,TRBV6-5,few,15,CASSYSPGPRAPLHF
TRBD2,TRBV29-1,many,17,CSVEDGLAGAGVKTQYF
.,TRBV30,few,12,CAWSVPSNEQFF
TRBD2,TRBV30,many,14,CAWIPRTSEYEQYF
TRBD2,TRBV27,few,18,CASSPIPTLAASTDTQYF